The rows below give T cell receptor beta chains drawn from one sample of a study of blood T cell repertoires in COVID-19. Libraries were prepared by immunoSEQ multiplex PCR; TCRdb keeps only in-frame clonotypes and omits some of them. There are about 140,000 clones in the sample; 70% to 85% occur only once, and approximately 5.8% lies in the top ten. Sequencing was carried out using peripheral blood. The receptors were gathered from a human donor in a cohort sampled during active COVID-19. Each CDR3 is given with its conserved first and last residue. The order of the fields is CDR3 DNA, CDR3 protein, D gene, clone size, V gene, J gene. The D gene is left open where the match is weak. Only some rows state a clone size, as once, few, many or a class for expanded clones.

CDR3nt: TGTGCCAGCAGCACTACGCAGGGAGGGACTGAAGCTTTCTTT
CDR3aa: CASSTTQGGTEAFF
d_gene: .
abundance: .
v_gene: TRBV2
j_gene: TRBJ1-1

CDR3nt: TGTGCCAGCAGCTTTAGTCGGTACAGATTGCAAGAGACCCAGTACTTC
CDR3aa: CASSFSRYRLQETQYF
d_gene: .
abundance: few
v_gene: TRBV7-2
j_gene: TRBJ2-5

CDR3nt: TGTGCCAGCGGCCGGGGGGCCCGGGGAGATACGCAGTATTTT
CDR3aa: CASGRGARGDTQYF
d_gene: .
abundance: .
v_gene: TRBV6-5
j_gene: TRBJ2-3

CDR3nt: TGCGCCAGCAGCTCGGGACAGGGTGGGAATGAGCAGTTCTTC
CDR3aa: CASSSGQGGNEQFF
d_gene: TRBD1
abundance: .
v_gene: TRBV5-1
j_gene: TRBJ2-1

CDR3nt: TGTGCCAGCAGTTCCCCCAGCGGGGGGCGGAGAGAGACCCAGTACTTC
CDR3aa: CASSSPSGGRRETQYF
d_gene: TRBD2
abundance: .
v_gene: TRBV6-5
j_gene: TRBJ2-5

CDR3nt: TGTGCCAGCAGTCAGGGTTCCCACACAGATACGCAGTATTTT
CDR3aa: CASSQGSHTDTQYF
d_gene: .
abundance: .
v_gene: TRBV6-5
j_gene: TRBJ2-3

CDR3nt: TGTGCCAGCAGCGTAAGACAGGAGAACACTGAAGCTTTCTTT
CDR3aa: CASSVRQENTEAFF
d_gene: .
abundance: .
v_gene: TRBV9
j_gene: TRBJ1-1

CDR3nt: TGTGCCAGCAGCCCCCAGTGGACCTACGTGGGGAGCGAGCAGTTCTTC
CDR3aa: CASSPQWTYVGSEQFF
d_gene: .
abundance: .
v_gene: TRBV7-9
j_gene: TRBJ2-1

CDR3nt: TGTGCCAGTAGTACCCGGCGGGACAGGGATGTGAATTCACCCCTCCACTTT
CDR3aa: CASSTRRDRDVNSPLHF
d_gene: TRBD1
abundance: .
v_gene: TRBV19
j_gene: TRBJ1-6

CDR3nt: TGTGCCAGCAGTGTCCAATGGGACAGGGGGCGAGAGACCCAGTACTTC
CDR3aa: CASSVQWDRGRETQYF
d_gene: TRBD1
abundance: .
v_gene: TRBV6-2/TRBV6-3
j_gene: TRBJ2-5

CDR3nt: TGTGCCCTCCGGGACAGTCACAATGAGCAGTTCTTC
CDR3aa: CALRDSHNEQFF
d_gene: TRBD1
abundance: .
v_gene: TRBV24-1
j_gene: TRBJ2-1

CDR3nt: TGCAGCGTTGATCGGAATAGACAGATTAAATTCTACGAGCAGTACTTC
CDR3aa: CSVDRNRQIKFYEQYF
d_gene: .
abundance: .
v_gene: TRBV29-1
j_gene: TRBJ2-7

CDR3nt: TGTGCCAGCAGCCAAGCCCCACTAGCGGGGTACGAGCAGTACTTC
CDR3aa: CASSQAPLAGYEQYF
d_gene: TRBD2
abundance: .
v_gene: TRBV4-2
j_gene: TRBJ2-7

CDR3nt: TGTGCCAGCAGCTTAGGAGGGCTAGCGGGGGTCTCCTACGAGCAGTACTTC
CDR3aa: CASSLGGLAGVSYEQYF
d_gene: TRBD2
abundance: .
v_gene: TRBV7-9
j_gene: TRBJ2-7

CDR3nt: TGTGCCAGCAGCGAGACTAGCGGGGGGGCTAAGTATTTT
CDR3aa: CASSETSGGAKYF
d_gene: TRBD2
abundance: once
v_gene: TRBV6-2/TRBV6-3
j_gene: TRBJ2-3

CDR3nt: TGCGCCAGCAGCCAAGGGGGTTGGGGCGGCGATGGCTACACCTTC
CDR3aa: CASSQGGWGGDGYTF
d_gene: .
abundance: few
v_gene: TRBV4-3
j_gene: TRBJ1-2

CDR3nt: TGTGCCAGCAGTTACTCGTGGACTAGCTTGGAGACCCAGTACTTC
CDR3aa: CASSYSWTSLETQYF
d_gene: TRBD2
abundance: .
v_gene: TRBV6-5
j_gene: TRBJ2-5

CDR3nt: TGTGCCAGCAGCCTCACACAGGGGAGTGAGTACTTC
CDR3aa: CASSLTQGSEYF
d_gene: TRBD1
abundance: .
v_gene: TRBV11-2
j_gene: TRBJ2-7

CDR3nt: TGCGCCAGCAGCACCAGACAGGGGGCCTCACCAGAGACCCAGTACTTC
CDR3aa: CASSTRQGASPETQYF
d_gene: TRBD1
abundance: .
v_gene: TRBV5-1
j_gene: TRBJ2-5

CDR3nt: TGTGCCAGCAGCTTAGCTAGCGGGGTCACCGGGGAGCTGTTTTTT
CDR3aa: CASSLASGVTGELFF
d_gene: TRBD2
abundance: once
v_gene: TRBV11-3
j_gene: TRBJ2-2

CDR3nt: TGTGCCAGCAGCCCGTGGAGGACAGGGTTAGAGACCCAGTACTTC
CDR3aa: CASSPWRTGLETQYF
d_gene: TRBD1
abundance: .
v_gene: TRBV11-2
j_gene: TRBJ2-5

CDR3nt: TGTGCCAGCAGCTGGGTGGGTGGGCGCTCTGGGGCCAACGTCCTGACTTTC
CDR3aa: CASSWVGGRSGANVLTF
d_gene: .
abundance: .
v_gene: TRBV5-5
j_gene: TRBJ2-6

CDR3nt: TGTGCCTGGAGTGGGGCTCGGACAGGGAAACTCCCAGGGCAGTACTTC
CDR3aa: CAWSGARTGKLPGQYF
d_gene: TRBD1
abundance: .
v_gene: TRBV30
j_gene: TRBJ2-7

CDR3nt: TGTGCCAGCAGTGCAAAACAGGGGGCGGGAACTGAAGCTTTCTTT
CDR3aa: CASSAKQGAGTEAFF
d_gene: TRBD1
abundance: .
v_gene: TRBV25-1
j_gene: TRBJ1-1

CDR3nt: TGTGCCAGCAGCGCCCCCAGACACGGGGGGAACACCGGGGAGCTGTTTTTT
CDR3aa: CASSAPRHGGNTGELFF
d_gene: .
abundance: once
v_gene: TRBV9
j_gene: TRBJ2-2

CDR3nt: TGTGCCAGCAGCCCGGGGGAGAACACCGGGGAGCTGTTTTTT
CDR3aa: CASSPGENTGELFF
d_gene: .
abundance: .
v_gene: TRBV11-3
j_gene: TRBJ2-2

CDR3nt: TGTGCCAGCAGCTTAGGGGGACAAATGAACACTGAAGCTTTCTTT
CDR3aa: CASSLGGQMNTEAFF
d_gene: .
abundance: .
v_gene: TRBV7-2
j_gene: TRBJ1-1

CDR3nt: TGTGCCAGCAGTAAGGGCGCGAGGGACACCGGGGAGCTGTTTTTT
CDR3aa: CASSKGARDTGELFF
d_gene: .
abundance: .
v_gene: TRBV6-2/TRBV6-3
j_gene: TRBJ2-2

CDR3nt: TGTGCCAGCAGCCAAGGACTACCTGGGACTGAAGCTTTCTTT
CDR3aa: CASSQGLPGTEAFF
d_gene: .
abundance: few
v_gene: TRBV3-1/TRBV3-2
j_gene: TRBJ1-1

CDR3nt: TGTGCCAGCAGTCCGACAGGTCAAGGGCCCCAGCATTTT
CDR3aa: CASSPTGQGPQHF
d_gene: .
abundance: .
v_gene: TRBV28
j_gene: TRBJ1-5

CDR3nt: TGCGCCAGCAGTGAGACAGGGAGAGGCGAGCAGTACTTC
CDR3aa: CASSETGRGEQYF
d_gene: TRBD1
abundance: few
v_gene: TRBV5-1
j_gene: TRBJ2-7

CDR3nt: TGTGCCAGCAGCGCATCACGACTAGCGGGGACCCAGTTCTTC
CDR3aa: CASSASRLAGTQFF
d_gene: TRBD2
abundance: .
v_gene: TRBV9
j_gene: TRBJ2-1

CDR3nt: TGCGCCAGCAGCTTGGGACAGAACACCGGGGAGCTGTTTTTT
CDR3aa: CASSLGQNTGELFF
d_gene: .
abundance: few
v_gene: TRBV5-1
j_gene: TRBJ2-2

CDR3nt: TGTGCCAGCAGCTCCCCTGCGGAGCAGTTCTTC
CDR3aa: CASSSPAEQFF
d_gene: .
abundance: .
v_gene: TRBV11-2
j_gene: TRBJ2-1

CDR3nt: TGTGCCAGCAGCGGTAGCGTGTCAGATACGCAGTATTTT
CDR3aa: CASSGSVSDTQYF
d_gene: .
abundance: .
v_gene: TRBV11-3
j_gene: TRBJ2-3

CDR3nt: TGTGCCAGTAGTATGGAACAGGGGACCCCCTTTGGCCTCCACTTT
CDR3aa: CASSMEQGTPFGLHF
d_gene: TRBD1
abundance: .
v_gene: TRBV19
j_gene: TRBJ1-6

CDR3nt: TGTGCCAGCAGCTTAAACGTCGGGGGGCCCCACACAGATACGCAGTATTTT
CDR3aa: CASSLNVGGPHTDTQYF
d_gene: .
abundance: few
v_gene: TRBV7-3
j_gene: TRBJ2-3

CDR3nt: TGTGCCAGCAGTCCCGCACTAGCGGGATCCCAAGAGACCCAGTACTTC
CDR3aa: CASSPALAGSQETQYF
d_gene: TRBD2
abundance: .
v_gene: TRBV2
j_gene: TRBJ2-5

CDR3nt: TGTGCCAGCAGCCGCACGACAGGGCCAATGGGCACTGAAGCTTTCTTT
CDR3aa: CASSRTTGPMGTEAFF
d_gene: TRBD1
abundance: .
v_gene: TRBV7-9
j_gene: TRBJ1-1

CDR3nt: TGTGCCAGCAGTTTAAGATACATGCCTGGGACTAGCGGGGGGGTAGGTTCCTACAATGAGCAGTTCTTC
CDR3aa: CASSLRYMPGTSGGVGSYNEQFF
d_gene: TRBD2
abundance: .
v_gene: TRBV27
j_gene: TRBJ2-1

CDR3nt: TGTGCCAGTAGAACAACTAGCGGGGGGGTTGTTGAGCAGTTCTTC
CDR3aa: CASRTTSGGVVEQFF
d_gene: TRBD2
abundance: many
v_gene: TRBV19
j_gene: TRBJ2-1

CDR3nt: TGTGCCAGCAGAGAAAGCAGGGGGAGCCAGCATTTT
CDR3aa: CASRESRGSQHF
d_gene: TRBD1
abundance: .
v_gene: TRBV28
j_gene: TRBJ1-5

CDR3nt: TGCAGTGCTAGTGGGTGGGACAAGAGCTCCTACGAGCAGTACTTC
CDR3aa: CSASGWDKSSYEQYF
d_gene: .
abundance: .
v_gene: TRBV20-1
j_gene: TRBJ2-7

CDR3nt: TGTGCCATCAGTGAGTCAGGTGAGGTCGACACAGATACGCAGTATTTT
CDR3aa: CAISESGEVDTDTQYF
d_gene: .
abundance: .
v_gene: TRBV10-3
j_gene: TRBJ2-3

CDR3nt: TGTGCCAGCAGACCCCCTTCCGGGGCTGGAAACACCATATATTTT
CDR3aa: CASRPPSGAGNTIYF
d_gene: .
abundance: .
v_gene: TRBV28
j_gene: TRBJ1-3

CDR3nt: TGTGCCAGCAACCAAGGGGTTGTGAACACTGAAGCTTTCTTT
CDR3aa: CASNQGVVNTEAFF
d_gene: .
abundance: .
v_gene: TRBV28
j_gene: TRBJ1-1

CDR3nt: TGTGCCAGCAGCTTAACGGCGGGGGGGCCCTACGAGCAGTACTTC
CDR3aa: CASSLTAGGPYEQYF
d_gene: TRBD2
abundance: few
v_gene: TRBV7-9
j_gene: TRBJ2-7

CDR3nt: TGTGCCAGCAGCTCCCTAGGGAACACCGGGGAGCTGTTTTTT
CDR3aa: CASSSLGNTGELFF
d_gene: .
abundance: .
v_gene: TRBV7-9
j_gene: TRBJ2-2

CDR3nt: TGTGCCAGCAGTGAGGGGTTAGCGGGGGCCTACGAGCAGTACTTC
CDR3aa: CASSEGLAGAYEQYF
d_gene: TRBD2
abundance: .
v_gene: TRBV2
j_gene: TRBJ2-7

CDR3nt: TGTGCCAGCGAACCCGGGACAGGGGCCTACAATGAGCAGTTCTTC
CDR3aa: CASEPGTGAYNEQFF
d_gene: TRBD1
abundance: .
v_gene: TRBV28
j_gene: TRBJ2-1

CDR3nt: TGTGCCATCAGTGCCGACAGGGATGAGGAAAAACTGTTTTTT
CDR3aa: CAISADRDEEKLFF
d_gene: TRBD1
abundance: .
v_gene: TRBV10-3
j_gene: TRBJ1-4

CDR3nt: TGTGCCAGCAGCCCGATCGACGGGTATTCTCCCTATTTT
CDR3aa: CASSPIDGYSPYF
d_gene: .
abundance: .
v_gene: TRBV5-5
j_gene: TRBJ2-3

CDR3nt: TGCGCCAGCAGCCAAGAAGACCGGGTGCCCGGGGAGCTGTTTTTT
CDR3aa: CASSQEDRVPGELFF
d_gene: .
abundance: .
v_gene: TRBV4-3
j_gene: TRBJ2-2

CDR3nt: TGTGCCAGCAGCTTAGAAGGCGGGGCCCTCACCGGGGAGCTGTTTTTT
CDR3aa: CASSLEGGALTGELFF
d_gene: .
abundance: .
v_gene: TRBV7-2
j_gene: TRBJ2-2

CDR3nt: TGCGCCAGCAGCAAGGGACAGGGGGCCTACGAGCAGTACTTC
CDR3aa: CASSKGQGAYEQYF
d_gene: TRBD1
abundance: .
v_gene: TRBV5-1
j_gene: TRBJ2-7

CDR3nt: TGTGCCAGTAGTGTAGTGGGCGAGCCCCAGCATTTT
CDR3aa: CASSVVGEPQHF
d_gene: .
abundance: .
v_gene: TRBV19
j_gene: TRBJ1-5

CDR3nt: TGCGCCAGCAGCTTGAGCGGGACAGGGAAAACCTTC
CDR3aa: CASSLSGTGKTF
d_gene: TRBD1
abundance: .
v_gene: TRBV5-1
j_gene: TRBJ1-2

CDR3nt: TGTGCCTGGAAGGGTACGGACAGGCTTCTTGAGACCCAGTACTTC
CDR3aa: CAWKGTDRLLETQYF
d_gene: TRBD1
abundance: .
v_gene: TRBV30
j_gene: TRBJ2-5

CDR3nt: TGTGCCACCAGCAGAACCGGAGGCAGAAACGGACCTAGCGGGGACACTGAAGCTTTCTTT
CDR3aa: CATSRTGGRNGPSGDTEAFF
d_gene: .
abundance: .
v_gene: TRBV15
j_gene: TRBJ1-1

CDR3nt: TGCGCCAGCAGCGTCGGGACTAGCGGACACAATGAGCAGTTCTTC
CDR3aa: CASSVGTSGHNEQFF
d_gene: TRBD2
abundance: .
v_gene: TRBV5-1
j_gene: TRBJ2-1